The present entry profiles one T cell receptor (beta chain) with its context. Its antigen is not identified. The V gene's germline CDR1 is WNHNN and CDR2 SYGVQD (reference sequence). V was cut by 3 bases and J by 4 bases, with 13 bases left in between. CDR3 length: 15 residues. The sample originates from a study of metastatic and nonmetastatic thyroid tumors. Across the whole study: Malignant thyroid and benign thyroid patients provided blood and tumor or nodule tissue whose repertoires were compared. Study results and limitations: Reportedly, malignant thyroid tumors had significantly higher TCR beta diversity than benign nodules, in blood and tumor.

Among the patients, none had received any treatment before thyroid surgery. In the original processing: It was from CDR3 differences across clinicopathological groups that a distant-metastasis classifier for papillary thyroid cancer was built. TCRdb re-clonotyped the PCR reads via MiXCR. TCRdb's processing, not the authors' own work, is the source of the V and J calls. The sample consists of approximately 79,000 clones, around 9.1% of them appearing once. This rearrangement joins TRBV10-1 to TRBJ2-1, with D perhaps TRBD1 or TRBD2 (6 bases each). The receptor's source is a female donor with papillary thyroid cancer or a benign thyroid nodule (not recorded which). Some clones in this sample may be carry-over from other donors' samples. The sample was blood. The CDR3 DNA reads as TGCGCCAGCAGTGAAGAAGGGGGACTTTACAATGAGCAGTTCTTC. Residues: CASSEEGGLYNEQFF.